This record concerns one TCR beta chain sequence. What it binds is not known. Repertoires were generated with immunoSEQ multiplex PCR, while TCRdb's copy carries only in-frame clones and drops some. The repertoire has about 72,000 clones, around 88% of them found once; the top ten carry roughly 0.9%. CDR3 length equals 14 residues. Germline V gene data show CDR1 as SGDLS and CDR2 as YYNGEE. The V gene lost 0 bases and the J gene lost 0 bases, with 6 bases spanning the gap. The sample is drawn from a study of OX40 agonist ivuxolimab in advanced cancers. The overall study: In this cohort, patients received ivuxolimab, an agonistic anti-OX40 (CD134) antibody. Under the entry rules, prior anti-PD-1, anti-PD-L1 or anti-CTLA-4 therapy was allowed, and approximately 40% had some.

Broader study findings: It was also the case that some nonresponders had low normalized T-cell clonal expansion.

The rearrangement joins TRBV9 to TRBJ2-5; D ambiguous. The source of this sequence is an adult with an advanced solid tumor such as melanoma, head and neck, liver or kidney cancer. Sequencing was performed on CD4+ or CD8+ T cells sorted from blood, taken in a trial of the OX40 agonist ivuxolimab. CDR3 sequence: CASSVGGNQETQYF. The CDR3 DNA follows: TGTGCCAGCAGCGTAGGTGGGAACCAAGAGACCCAGTACTTC.